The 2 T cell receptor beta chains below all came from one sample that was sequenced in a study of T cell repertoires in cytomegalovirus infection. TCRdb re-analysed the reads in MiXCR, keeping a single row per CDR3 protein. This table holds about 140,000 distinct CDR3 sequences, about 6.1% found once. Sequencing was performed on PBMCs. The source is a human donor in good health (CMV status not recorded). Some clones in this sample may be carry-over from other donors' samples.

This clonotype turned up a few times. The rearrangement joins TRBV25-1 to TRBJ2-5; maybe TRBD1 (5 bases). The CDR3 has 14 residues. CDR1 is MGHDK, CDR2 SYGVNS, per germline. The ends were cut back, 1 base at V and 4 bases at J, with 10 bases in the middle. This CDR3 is CASSEFRVPETQYF. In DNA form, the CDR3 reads TGTGCCAGCAGTGAATTCAGGGTTCCAGAGACCCAGTACTTC.

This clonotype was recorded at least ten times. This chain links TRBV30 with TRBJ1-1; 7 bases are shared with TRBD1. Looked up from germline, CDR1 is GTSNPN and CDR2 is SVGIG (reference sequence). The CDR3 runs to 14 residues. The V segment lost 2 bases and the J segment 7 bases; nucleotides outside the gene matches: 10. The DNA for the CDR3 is TGTGCCTGGAGTCCCCCAGGGGGGTACGGTGAAGCTTTCTTT. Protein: CAWSPPGGYGEAFF.